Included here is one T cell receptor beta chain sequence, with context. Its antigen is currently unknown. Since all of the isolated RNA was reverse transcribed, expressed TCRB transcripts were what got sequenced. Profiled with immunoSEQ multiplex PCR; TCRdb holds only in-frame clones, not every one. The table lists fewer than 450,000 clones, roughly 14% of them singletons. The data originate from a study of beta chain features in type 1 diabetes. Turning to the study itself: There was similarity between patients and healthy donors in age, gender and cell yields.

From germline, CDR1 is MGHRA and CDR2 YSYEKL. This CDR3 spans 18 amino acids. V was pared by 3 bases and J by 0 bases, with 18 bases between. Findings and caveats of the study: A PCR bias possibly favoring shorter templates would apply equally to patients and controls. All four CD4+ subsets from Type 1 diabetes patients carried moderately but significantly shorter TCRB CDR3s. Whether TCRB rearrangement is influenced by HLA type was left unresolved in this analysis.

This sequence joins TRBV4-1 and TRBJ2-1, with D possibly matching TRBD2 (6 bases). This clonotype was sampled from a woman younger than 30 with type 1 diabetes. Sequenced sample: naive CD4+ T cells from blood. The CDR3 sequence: CASSQTPLAASSYNEQFF. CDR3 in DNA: TGCGCCAGCAGCCAGACCCCTTTAGCGGCAAGCTCCTACAATGAGCAGTTCTTC.